Sequencing of this T cell receptor beta chain was carried out in a study of blood T cell repertoires in COVID-19. Seattle enrolled patients during active infection and tracked them longitudinally. The V gene end was trimmed by 5 bases and the J gene end by 5 bases; junction bases not matched to a gene: 11. CDR1 is SGHNT and CDR2 is YENEEA in the germline V gene. This CDR3 has 15 residues. Profiled with immunoSEQ multiplex PCR; TCRdb holds only in-frame clones, not every one. The sample yields 150,000 or so clones, around 87% seen once. Sequenced: peripheral blood. The sequence came from a man aged 18-30 years with COVID-19, enrolled during active disease. The chain recombines TRBV11-3 with TRBJ2-5, with 7 nucleotides matching TRBD2. CDR3 residues: CASSQAGLAGETQYF. Here the CDR3 DNA reads TGTGCCAGCAGCCAAGCGGGGCTAGCAGGGGAGACCCAGTACTTC.